This record covers a single T cell receptor (beta chain). The CDR3 totals 16 residues. Germline V gives CDR1 SGHVS, CDR2 FNYEAQ. Trimming took 5 bases from V and 1 from J, leaving 14 bases between them. There were no recent acute infections or vaccinations among the donors, who were healthy HIV-negative adults. Samples left unsorted employed approximately 83 million PBMCs for genomic DNA. Replicate PCRs run on unsorted PBMC used 300 to 350 ng DNA, which was tens of thousands of T cell genomes. Generated by immunoSEQ multiplex PCR, the TCRdb table keeps only in-frame clones and is missing some. The table has about 480,000 clones, about 80% seen once; the top ten hold around 12%. This sample is drawn from a study of shared clonotypes between healthy human individuals.

The specimen sequenced was PBMCs. This TCR was sampled from a woman in her thirties or forties in good health. Some clones in this sample may be carry-over from other donors' samples. The rearrangement uses TRBV7-6 and TRBJ2-2; the D is unclear. The CDR3 loop reads CASSPFAGRNTGELFF. CDR3 DNA sequence: TGTGCCAGCAGCCCCTTCGCCGGCAGGAACACCGGGGAGCTGTTTTTT.